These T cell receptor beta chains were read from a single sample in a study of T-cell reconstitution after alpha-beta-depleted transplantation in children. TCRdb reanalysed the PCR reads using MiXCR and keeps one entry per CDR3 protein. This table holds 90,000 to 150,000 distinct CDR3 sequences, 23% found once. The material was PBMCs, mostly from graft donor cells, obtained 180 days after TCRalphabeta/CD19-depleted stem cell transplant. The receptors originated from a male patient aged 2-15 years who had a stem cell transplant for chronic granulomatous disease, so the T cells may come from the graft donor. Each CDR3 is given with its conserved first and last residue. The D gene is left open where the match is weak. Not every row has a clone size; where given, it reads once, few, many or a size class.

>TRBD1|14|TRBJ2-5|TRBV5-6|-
TGTGCCAGCAGCTCCCAGACAGGGGTCGAGACCCAGTACTTC
CASSSQTGVETQYF
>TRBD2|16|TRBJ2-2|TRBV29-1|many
TGCAGCGTTGTCGCTAGCGGGAAGGTAAACACCGGGGAGCTGTTTTTT
CSVVASGKVNTGELFF
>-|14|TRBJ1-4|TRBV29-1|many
TGCAGCGTTCGGGATCGCCTTCAAAATGAAAAACTGTTTTTT
CSVRDRLQNEKLFF
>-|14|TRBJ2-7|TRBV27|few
TGTGCCAGCAGTTCGACAGGGACTTACTACGAGCAGTACTTC
CASSSTGTYYEQYF
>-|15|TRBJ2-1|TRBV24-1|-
TGTGCCACCAGTGATTTGGGCAGGGAAAAAAATGAGCAGTTCTTC
CATSDLGREKNEQFF
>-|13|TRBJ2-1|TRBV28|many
TGTGCCAGCCAAGCGTTCTCCTACAATGAGCAGTTCTTC
CASQAFSYNEQFF
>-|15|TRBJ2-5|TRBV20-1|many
TGCAGTGCTTATCGACAGGACCCTTCTAGAGAGACCCAGTACTTC
CSAYRQDPSRETQYF
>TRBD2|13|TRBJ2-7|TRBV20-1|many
TGCAGTGCTAGAGAACCTAGCGGGAGAGAGCAGTACTTC
CSAREPSGREQYF
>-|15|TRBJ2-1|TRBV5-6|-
TGTGCCAGCAGCTTGCCGGGACTTTACTACAATGAGCAGTTCTTC
CASSLPGLYYNEQFF
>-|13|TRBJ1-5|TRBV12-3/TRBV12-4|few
TGTGCCAGCAGTCCCCCGGCCGGGACACGGCAGCATTTT
CASSPPAGTRQHF
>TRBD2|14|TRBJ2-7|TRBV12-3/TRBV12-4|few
TGTGCCAGTACCGCCGGGACTAGGTCCTACGAGCAGTACTTC
CASTAGTRSYEQYF
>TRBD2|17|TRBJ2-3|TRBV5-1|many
TGCGCCAGCAGCTCACTCTTAGCGGGAGGGCCAGGAGATACGCAGTATTTT
CASSSLLAGGPGDTQYF
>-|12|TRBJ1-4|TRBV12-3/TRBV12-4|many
TGTGCCAGCAGTTTATTGTTCGATAAACTGTTTTTT
CASSLLFDKLFF
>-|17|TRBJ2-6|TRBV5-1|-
TGCGCCAGCAGCTACTTCACAGCAAGCTCTGGGGCCAACGTCCTGACTTTC
CASSYFTASSGANVLTF
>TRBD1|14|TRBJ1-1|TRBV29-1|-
TGCAGCGTTGAGGACGGACAGGGGAACACTGAAGCTTTCTTT
CSVEDGQGNTEAFF
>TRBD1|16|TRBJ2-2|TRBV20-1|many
TGCAGTGCTAGAGATCTCGGGACAGCGAACACCGGGGAGCTGTTTTTT
CSARDLGTANTGELFF
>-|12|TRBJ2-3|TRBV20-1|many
TGCAGTGCTAGCGGGAGAGCAGATACGCAGTATTTT
CSASGRADTQYF
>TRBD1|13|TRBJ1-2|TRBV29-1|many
TGCAGCGTCGCCGGGACAGGGATCTATGGCTACACCTTC
CSVAGTGIYGYTF
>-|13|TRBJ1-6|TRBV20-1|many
TGCAGTGCTGGCAGCTCCTATAATTCACCCCTCCACTTT
CSAGSSYNSPLHF
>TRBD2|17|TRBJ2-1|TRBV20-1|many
TGCAGTGCCTTCACTAGCGGGGGGCCCTTCTCCTACAATGAGCAGTTCTTC
CSAFTSGGPFSYNEQFF
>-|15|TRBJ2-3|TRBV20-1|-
TGCAGTGCTAGAGCGGACAACCCTAGGACAGATACGCAGTATTTT
CSARADNPRTDTQYF
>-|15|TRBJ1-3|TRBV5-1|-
TGCGCCAGCAGCTTGGACGATTACTCTGGAAACACCATATATTTT
CASSLDDYSGNTIYF